The subject of this entry is one T cell receptor beta chain. The data were taken from a study of radiotherapy plus CTLA-4 blockade in lung cancer. Study-wide context: Across the patients, objective responses occurred in about 19%, and disease control in under 40%.

Produced via immunoSEQ multiplex PCR; TCRdb's table is partial and in-frame only. The table has roughly 93,000 clones, 82% seen once. V trimming: 6 bases; J trimming: 3 bases; junction bases outside the gene matches: 3. Germline V CDR1 and CDR2: MNHEY, SMNVEV (reference sequence). The CDR3 has 13 residues. The TCR was taken from a human donor with non-small cell lung cancer who had a partial response to radiotherapy plus ipilimumab. This material consisted of peripheral blood, taken from a patient treated with radiotherapy plus ipilimumab. This chain connects TRBV27 to TRBJ1-1, with 8 bases lining up with TRBD1. The CDR3, as DNA: TGTGCCAGCAGCCGGACAGGGTACACTGAAGCTTTCTTT. It translates to CASSRTGYTEAFF.